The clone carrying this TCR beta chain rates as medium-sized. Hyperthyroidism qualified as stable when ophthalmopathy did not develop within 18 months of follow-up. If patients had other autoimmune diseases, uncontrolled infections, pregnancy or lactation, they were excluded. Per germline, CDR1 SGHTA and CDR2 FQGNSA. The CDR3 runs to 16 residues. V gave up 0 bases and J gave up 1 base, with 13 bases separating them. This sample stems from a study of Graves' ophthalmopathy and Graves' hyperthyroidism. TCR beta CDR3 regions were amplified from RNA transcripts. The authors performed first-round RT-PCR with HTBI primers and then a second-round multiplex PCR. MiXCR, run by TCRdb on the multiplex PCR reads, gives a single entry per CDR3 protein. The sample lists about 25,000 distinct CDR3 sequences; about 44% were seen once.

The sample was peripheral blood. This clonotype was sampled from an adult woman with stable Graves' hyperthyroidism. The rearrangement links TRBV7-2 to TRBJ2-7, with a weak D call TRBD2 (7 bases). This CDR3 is CASSLAGGASSYEQYF. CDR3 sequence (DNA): TGTGCCAGCAGCTTAGCGGGGGGGGCCTCGTCCTACGAGCAGTACTTC.